This paragraph reports one T cell receptor (beta chain). Libraries were prepared by immunoSEQ multiplex PCR; TCRdb keeps only in-frame clonotypes and omits some of them. Among more than 45,000 clones listed, more than 70% were seen once. The germline V gene has CDR1 SGHRS and CDR2 YFSETQ. CDR3 size: 14 residues. Trimming took 7 bases from V and 4 from J; bases not matched to a gene: 9. This entry comes from a study of OX40 agonist ivuxolimab in advanced cancers. The rearrangement uses TRBV5-1 and TRBJ2-5; 8 positions agree with TRBD2. Material: CD4+ or CD8+ T cells sorted from blood, obtained in a trial of the OX40 agonist ivuxolimab. This receptor was taken from an adult with an advanced solid tumor such as melanoma, head and neck, liver or kidney cancer. This CDR3 reads CASLSGIAGETQYF. For the CDR3, the DNA is TGCGCCAGCCTTAGCGGGATTGCGGGAGAGACCCAGTACTTC.